This T cell receptor beta chain was found in a study of technical replicates of blood from a handful of donors. The CDR3 sequence is 15 residues long. Germline CDR1 and CDR2: SGHRS and YFSETQ. Trimming shortened V by 2 bases and J by 4 bases, and 16 bases separated the two germline ends. Sequencing used immunoSEQ multiplex PCR; TCRdb keeps in-frame clones, though not all of them. The sample consists of some 48,000 clones, roughly 95% of them appearing once. Note on this clone: This sample also contains other DNA sequences that code for the same CDR3.

This rearrangement joins TRBV5-1 to TRBJ2-7; D possibly corresponds to TRBD2 (7 bases). Sequences were obtained from T cells isolated from PBMCs. The TCR sequence derives from a human donor in good health. CDR3 loop: CASSLNGGGTYEQYF. For the CDR3, the DNA is TGCGCCAGCAGCTTAAATGGCGGGGGCACATACGAGCAGTACTTC.